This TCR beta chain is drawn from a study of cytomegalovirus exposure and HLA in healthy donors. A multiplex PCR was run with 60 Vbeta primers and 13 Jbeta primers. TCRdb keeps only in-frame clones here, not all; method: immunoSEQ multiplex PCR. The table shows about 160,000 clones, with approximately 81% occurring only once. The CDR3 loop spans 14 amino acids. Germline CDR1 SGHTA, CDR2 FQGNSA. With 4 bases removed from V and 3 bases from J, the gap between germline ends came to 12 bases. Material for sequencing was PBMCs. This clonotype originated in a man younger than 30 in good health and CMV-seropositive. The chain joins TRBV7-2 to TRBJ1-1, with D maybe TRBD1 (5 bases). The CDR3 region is CASSSRSGYTEAFF. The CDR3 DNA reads TGTGCCAGCAGCTCCCGATCAGGGTACACTGAAGCTTTCTTT.